This T cell receptor beta chain was sequenced during a study of long-term antiretroviral therapy in people with HIV. Findings and caveats of the study: Post-ART samples showed increased diversity that remained below transplant donor control levels. Repertoire composition at all time points was dominated by clones that had expanded before ART.

For this clone: No antigen is known for it.

Germline loops: CDR1 SQVTM, CDR2 ANQGSEA. Trimming removed 8 bases from V and 6 bases from J, with 15 bases in between. There are 12 residues in the CDR3. Clinicians in the United States treated all participants with HIV. Researchers report immunoSEQ v3.0 was run at survey level. Only in-frame clones appear in the TCRdb table, and some are missing; sequencing was by immunoSEQ multiplex PCR. Of 28,000 or so clones in the sample, 93% were seen once. The sequencing here drew on unsorted PBMCs, taken 6.2 years after starting antiretroviral therapy. V is TRBV29-1 and J is TRBJ2-3; a weak D match, TRBD2 (5 bases). The sequence came from a man aged 40-49 years with HIV. Written as DNA, the CDR3 is TGCAGCACCGGACTTCCCGCGGATACGCAGTATTTT. It translates to CSTGLPADTQYF.